The 28 T cell receptor beta chains in this list originate from one sample, sequenced in a study of monozygotic twins with inflammatory bowel disease. From the 5' RACE reads, TCRdb lists one entry per CDR3 protein and no DNA. The sample's table shows 85,000 to 110,000 distinct CDR3 sequences. The sample comprised blood. The receptors were gathered from a human donor with ulcerative colitis or Crohn's disease, or a healthy co-twin of an affected twin (not recorded which).

The chain has TRBV12-2 and TRBJ1-1. TRBV12-2 corresponds to a pseudogene. The CDR3 length is 12 residues. CDR3 sequence reads: CASRSFLIEAFF.

V is TRBV7-9 and J is TRBJ2-3; TCRdb proposes TRBD2, but this gene call is untestable without DNA. Germline CDR1 SEHNR, CDR2 FQNEAQ (reference sequence). The CDR3 is 15 residues long. The CDR3 sequence: CASSPKQGLTDTQYF.

This chain links TRBV12-3 or TRBV12-4 with TRBJ1-2. This CDR3 comprises 13 residues. The CDR3 here is CASSWTANYGYTF.

This sequence joins TRBV20-1 and TRBJ2-5; as DNA is missing, the TRBD2 call by TCRdb cannot be tested. CDR3 length: 17 amino acids. Germline-derived CDR1 and CDR2 are DFQATT and SNEGSKA (reference sequence). CDR3 protein: CSASTYTRDSGKETQYF.

V gene TRBV30 combines with J gene TRBJ2-2. Germline values: CDR1 GTSNPN, CDR2 SVGIG (reference sequence). The CDR3 runs 11 residues. The CDR3 protein is CAWSLAGELFF.

The chain couples TRBV11-2 to TRBJ2-3; the D call from TCRdb, TRBD2, cannot be confirmed without DNA. The CDR3 runs to 13 residues. CDR1 SGHAT and CDR2 FQNNGV come from the germline V gene. The CDR3: CASSPAGVFTQYF. The full variable domain, completed using reference TRBV11-2 and TRBJ2-3, is EAGVAQSPRYKIIEKRQSVAFWCNPISGHATLYWYQQILGQGPKLLIQFQNNGVVDDSQLPKDRFSAERLKGVDSTLKIQPAKLEDSAVYLCASSPAGVFTQYFGPGTRLTVL.

V is TRBV7-9 and J is TRBJ2-2. CDR3 size: 16 residues. CDR1 SEHNR and CDR2 FQNEAQ come from the germline V gene (reference sequence). The CDR3 sequence: CASSPPGVVDTGELFF.

The chain combines TRBV7-2 with TRBJ2-4; absent DNA, TCRdb's TRBD1 call cannot be checked. The germline gives CDR1 SGHTA, CDR2 FQGNSA. The CDR3 loop spans 15 amino acids. CDR3: CASSFGGGAKNIQYF.

The gene calls are TRBV12-3 or TRBV12-4 and TRBJ1-2; TCRdb gives TRBD1 as the D gene, but with no DNA this cannot be confirmed. CDR3 length: 16 residues. CDR3 protein: CASSHYVQDRYYGYTF.

The chain uses TRBV6-1 and TRBJ1-5; TCRdb reports TRBD1, a call that lacks DNA to check it against. The CDR3 contains 16 residues. CDR1 and CDR2 from the germline V gene are MNHNS and SASEGT. CDR3 residues: CASRPRTGERNQPQHF.

This sequence joins TRBV4-3 and TRBJ1-1; the TRBD1 assignment by TCRdb is unverifiable without DNA. Germline V gene sequence: CDR1 LGHNA, CDR2 YSLEER. The CDR3 totals 15 residues. This CDR3 is CASSQGGQGTANAFF.

This sequence joins TRBV7-2 and TRBJ1-4; the TCRdb call, TRBD1, lacks DNA for checking. CDR3 length: 14 amino acids. Germline V gives CDR1 SGHTA, CDR2 FQGNSA. The CDR3 loop reads CASSRQGLQEKLFF.

The chain combines TRBV7-2 with TRBJ1-5; the D call of TRBD1 rests on TCRdb alone, since no DNA is present to check it. Germline V gene lookup returns CDR1 SGHTA and CDR2 FQGNSA. The CDR3 is 15 amino acids. The CDR3 sequence is CASSLGDRANQPQHF.

The V call is TRBV29-1, the J call TRBJ2-1. Germline values: CDR1 SQVTM, CDR2 ANQGSEA. The CDR3 totals 11 residues. CDR3 sequence reads: CSVVVTEEQFF.

V usage is TRBV6-5 and J usage is TRBJ2-5; the TCRdb D gene call, TRBD1, has no DNA to confirm it. CDR1 is MNHEY, CDR2 SVGAGI, per germline. The CDR3 spans 13 residues. CDR3 sequence reads: CASRGREEETQYF.

The V and J genes are TRBV5-4 and TRBJ1-6; TCRdb names TRBD1, which stays unverified in the absence of DNA. Germline CDR1 SGHNT, CDR2 YYREEE (reference sequence). This CDR3 has 14 amino acids. CDR3: CASSYRQSPSPLHF.

The rearrangement uses TRBV12-3 or TRBV12-4 and TRBJ2-2; the TRBD1 assignment by TCRdb is unverifiable without DNA. The CDR3 is 17 residues long. The CDR3 sequence is CASTARVGTTNTGELFF.

The chain joins TRBV27 to TRBJ2-3. This CDR3 has 12 residues. Germline values: CDR1 MNHEY, CDR2 SMNVEV (reference sequence). The CDR3 reads CASSFDADTQYF.

CDR3 residues: CASRGYVGELFF. The chain joins TRBV27 to TRBJ2-2. This CDR3 contains 12 residues. CDR1 and CDR2 (germline): MNHEY, SMNVEV (reference sequence).

The rearrangement uses TRBV4-3 and TRBJ1-5. This CDR3 contains 17 residues. Germline V gene sequence: CDR1 LGHNA, CDR2 YSLEER. CDR3 protein: CASSQDIAGLSNQPQHF.

The genes are TRBV29-1 and TRBJ2-1. The CDR3 is made up of 11 amino acids. Germline-derived CDR1 and CDR2 are SQVTM and ANQGSEA. The CDR3 loop is CSVGYGSEQFF.

J is TRBJ1-5 and V is TRBV12-3 or TRBV12-4; TCRdb's assignment of TRBD1 cannot be checked, as there is no DNA. This CDR3 region has 13 residues. CDR3 sequence: CASRGAGGGPQHF.

The chain has TRBV20-1 and TRBJ2-2. CDR1 and CDR2 (germline): DFQATT, SNEGSKA (reference sequence). This CDR3 has 15 residues. CDR3 region: CSARQSSANTGELFF.

The chain is built from TRBV10-2 and TRBJ2-3; TCRdb returns TRBD2, unconfirmable since there is no DNA. The CDR3 totals 17 residues. The germline V gene has CDR1 WSHSY and CDR2 SAAADI. Here the CDR3 reads CASSETQISGGADTQYF.

V and J are TRBV5-1 and TRBJ2-2. The CDR3 covers 14 residues. Germline CDR1 SGHRS, CDR2 YFSETQ. The CDR3 loop reads CASSLDQTAGELFF.

The genes are TRBV6-5 and TRBJ2-6; TCRdb outputs TRBD1, but without DNA this stays unchecked. The CDR3 sequence is 18 residues long. Germline V lookup: CDR1 MNHEY, CDR2 SVGAGI. The CDR3 here is CASSSDSPWRSGANVLTF.

The chain carries TRBV28 and TRBJ2-4. There are 15 residues in the CDR3. Germline V gene lookup returns CDR1 MDHEN and CDR2 SYDVKM. This CDR3 is CASSTNTGAKNIQYF.

The V gene is TRBV4-1, the J gene TRBJ2-6. Germline V gene sequence: CDR1 MGHRA, CDR2 YSYEKL. The CDR3 is 19 residues long. The CDR3 protein is CASSQETNGQRAGANVLTF.